This T cell receptor (beta chain) was obtained from a study of shared clonotypes between healthy human individuals. Study information: Ranging from 18 to 49 in age, donors were two women and a few men. Broader study findings: Naive CD4 clonotypes overlapped across a handful of donors at around 4.7%. Represented genetic and exposure-history diversity was restricted by having few donors.

The CDR3 extends over 13 amino acids. In germline, CDR1 is ENHRY, CDR2 SYGVKD. Trimming left V 7 bases short and J 4 bases short, with 13 bases between. Sequencing used immunoSEQ multiplex PCR; TCRdb keeps in-frame clones, though not all of them. The data contain approximately 250,000 clones, about 65% of them seen just once; the ten biggest clones take up 8.5% to 14%. Remarks on this clone: Its target is not known.

The sequence came from a man younger than 45 in good health. Sequencing used memory CD4+ T cells sorted from blood. Indicated subset: CD45RA-negative fraction. The chain employs TRBV10-3 and TRBJ1-1; D gene ambiguous. Written as DNA, the CDR3 is TGTGCCATCAAGGTAGGGTTTGGCACTGAAGCTTTCTTT. This encodes CAIKVGFGTEAFF.